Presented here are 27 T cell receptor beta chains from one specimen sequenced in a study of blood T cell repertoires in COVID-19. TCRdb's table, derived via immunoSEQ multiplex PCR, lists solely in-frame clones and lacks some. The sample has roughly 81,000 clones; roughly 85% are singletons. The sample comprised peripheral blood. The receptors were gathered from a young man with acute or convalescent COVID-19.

The CDR3 DNA sequence: TGTGCCAGCAGTTCCGGGACTAGCGGGAGTCAGACAGATACGCAGTATTTT. It translates to CASSSGTSGSQTDTQYF. This rearrangement joins TRBV28 to TRBJ2-3; 14 bases agree with TRBD2. The J segment lost 3 bases and the V segment lost 4 bases, leaving 6 bases of the junction unmatched. Germline V gene sequence: CDR1 MDHEN, CDR2 SYDVKM. The CDR3 consists of 17 residues.

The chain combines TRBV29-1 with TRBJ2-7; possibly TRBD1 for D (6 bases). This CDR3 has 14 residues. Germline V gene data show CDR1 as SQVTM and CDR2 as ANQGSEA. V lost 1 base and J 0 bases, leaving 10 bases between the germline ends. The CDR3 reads CSVEGTASSYEQYF. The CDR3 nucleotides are TGCAGCGTTGAAGGGACAGCCAGCTCCTACGAGCAGTACTTC.

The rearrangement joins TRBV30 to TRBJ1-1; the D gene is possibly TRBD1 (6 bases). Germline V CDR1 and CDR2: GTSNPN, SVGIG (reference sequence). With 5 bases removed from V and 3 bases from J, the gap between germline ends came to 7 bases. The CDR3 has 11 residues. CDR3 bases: TGTGCCTGGGGACAGTACACTGAAGCTTTCTTT. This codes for CAWGQYTEAFF.

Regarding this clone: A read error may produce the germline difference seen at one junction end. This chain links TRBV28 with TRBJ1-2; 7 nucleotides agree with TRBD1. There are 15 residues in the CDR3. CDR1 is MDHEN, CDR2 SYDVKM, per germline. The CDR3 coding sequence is TGTGCCAGCACTTTAGGGGGCAGCATTTTCTATGGCTACACCTTC. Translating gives CASTLGGSIFYGYTF.

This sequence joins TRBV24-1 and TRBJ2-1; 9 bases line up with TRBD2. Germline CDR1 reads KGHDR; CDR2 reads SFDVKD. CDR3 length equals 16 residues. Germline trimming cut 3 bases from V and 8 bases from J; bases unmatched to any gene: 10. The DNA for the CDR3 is TGTGCCACCAGTGATCTTGGAGAAGCGGGAGGCCATGAGCAGTTCTTC. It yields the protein CATSDLGEAGGHEQFF.

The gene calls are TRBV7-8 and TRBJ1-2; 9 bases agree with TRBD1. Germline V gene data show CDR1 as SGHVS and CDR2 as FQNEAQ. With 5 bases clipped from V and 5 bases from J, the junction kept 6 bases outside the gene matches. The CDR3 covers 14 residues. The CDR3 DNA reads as TGTGCCAGCAGCCGACGGGACAGGGATTATGGCTACACCTTC. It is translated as CASSRRDRDYGYTF.

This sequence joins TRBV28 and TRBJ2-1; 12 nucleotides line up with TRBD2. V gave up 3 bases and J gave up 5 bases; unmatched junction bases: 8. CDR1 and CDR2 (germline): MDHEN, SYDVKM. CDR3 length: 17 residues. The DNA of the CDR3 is TGTGCCAGCAGTTTTAGCCTAGCGGGAGGGTCGGACAATGAGCAGTTCTTC. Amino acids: CASSFSLAGGSDNEQFF.

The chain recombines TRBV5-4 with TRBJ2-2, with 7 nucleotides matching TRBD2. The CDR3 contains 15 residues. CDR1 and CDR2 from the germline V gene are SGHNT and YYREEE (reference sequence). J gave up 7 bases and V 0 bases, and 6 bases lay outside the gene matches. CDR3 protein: CASSLGSGLDGELFF. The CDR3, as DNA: TGTGCCAGCAGCTTGGGTAGCGGGCTGGACGGGGAGCTGTTTTTT.

Written as DNA, the CDR3 is TGTGCCAGCGATGGTCAGGGGAGAGGAAACACCATATATTTT. Translating it yields CASDGQGRGNTIYF. The genes are TRBV2 and TRBJ1-3; a possible D gene is TRBD1 (6 bases). CDR1 and CDR2 (germline): SNHLY, FYNNEI. The CDR3 runs 14 residues. V lost 8 bases and J 4 bases, leaving 15 bases between the germline ends.

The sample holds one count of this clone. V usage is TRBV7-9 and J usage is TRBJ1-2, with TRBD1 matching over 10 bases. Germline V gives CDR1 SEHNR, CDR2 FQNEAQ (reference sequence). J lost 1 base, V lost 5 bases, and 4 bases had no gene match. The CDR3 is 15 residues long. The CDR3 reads CASSPRDRGNYGYTF. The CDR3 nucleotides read TGTGCCAGCAGCCCGCGGGACAGGGGTAACTATGGCTACACCTTC.

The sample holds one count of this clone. CDR3 loop: CASSPITGEWGTDTQYF. The CDR3 coding sequence is TGTGCCAGCTCACCCATTACAGGGGAATGGGGCACAGATACGCAGTATTTT. This chain joins TRBV18 and TRBJ2-3; 7 bases are shared with TRBD1. CDR3 size: 17 residues. V shed 3 bases, J shed 1 base, and the junction held 10 bases outside the gene matches. Germline V lookup: CDR1 KGHSH, CDR2 LQKENI.

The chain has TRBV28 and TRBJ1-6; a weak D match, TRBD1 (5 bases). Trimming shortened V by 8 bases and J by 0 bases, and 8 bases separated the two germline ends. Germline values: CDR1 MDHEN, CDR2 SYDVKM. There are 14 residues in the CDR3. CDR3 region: CASRDFSYNSPLHF. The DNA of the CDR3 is TGTGCCAGCCGGGACTTCTCCTATAATTCACCCCTCCACTTT.

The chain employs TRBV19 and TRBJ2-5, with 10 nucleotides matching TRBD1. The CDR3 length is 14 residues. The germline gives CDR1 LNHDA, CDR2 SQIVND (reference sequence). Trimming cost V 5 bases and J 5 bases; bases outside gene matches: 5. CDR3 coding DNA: TGTGCCAGTAGTCCGGGACAGGGGATCGAGACCCAGTACTTC. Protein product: CASSPGQGIETQYF.

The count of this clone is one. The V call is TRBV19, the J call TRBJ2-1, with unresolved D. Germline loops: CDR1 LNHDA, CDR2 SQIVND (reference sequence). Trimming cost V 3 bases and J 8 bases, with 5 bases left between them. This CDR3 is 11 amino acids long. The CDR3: CASSIRDEQFF. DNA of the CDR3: TGTGCCAGTAGTATCCGGGATGAGCAGTTCTTC.

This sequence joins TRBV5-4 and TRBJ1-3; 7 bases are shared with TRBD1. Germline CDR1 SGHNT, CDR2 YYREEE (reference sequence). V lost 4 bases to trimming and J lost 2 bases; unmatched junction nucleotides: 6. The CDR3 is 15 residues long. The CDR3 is CASSISQGAGNTIYF. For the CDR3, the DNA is TGTGCCAGCAGCATCTCCCAGGGGGCTGGAAACACCATATATTTT.

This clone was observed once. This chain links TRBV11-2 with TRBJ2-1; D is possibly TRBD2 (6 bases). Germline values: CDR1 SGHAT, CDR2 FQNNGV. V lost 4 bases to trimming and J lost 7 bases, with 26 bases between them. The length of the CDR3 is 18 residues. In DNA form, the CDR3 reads TGTGCCAGCAGCTATGCATTCGTGAAAGCGGGTACGATGAATGAGCAGTTCTTC. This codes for CASSYAFVKAGTMNEQFF.

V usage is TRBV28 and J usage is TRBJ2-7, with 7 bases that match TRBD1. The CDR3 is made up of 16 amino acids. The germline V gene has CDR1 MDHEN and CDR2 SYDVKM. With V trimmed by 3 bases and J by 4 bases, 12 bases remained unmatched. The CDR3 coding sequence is TGTGCCAGCAGTTTTCTGTCTTTGACAGGGTTATACGAGCAGTACTTC. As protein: CASSFLSLTGLYEQYF. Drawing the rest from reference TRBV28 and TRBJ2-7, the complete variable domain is DVKVTQSSRYLVKRTGEKVFLECVQDMDHENMFWYRQDPGLGLRLIYFSYDVKMKEKGDIPEGYSVSREKKERFSLILESASTNQTSMYLCASSFLSLTGLYEQYFGPGTRLTVT.

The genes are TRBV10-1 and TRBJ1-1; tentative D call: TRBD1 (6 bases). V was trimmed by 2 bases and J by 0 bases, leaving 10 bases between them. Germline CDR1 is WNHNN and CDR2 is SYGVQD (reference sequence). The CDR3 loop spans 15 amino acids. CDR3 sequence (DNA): TGCGCCAGCAGTGAGGAAACAGGGTTGAACACTGAAGCTTTCTTT. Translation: CASSEETGLNTEAFF.

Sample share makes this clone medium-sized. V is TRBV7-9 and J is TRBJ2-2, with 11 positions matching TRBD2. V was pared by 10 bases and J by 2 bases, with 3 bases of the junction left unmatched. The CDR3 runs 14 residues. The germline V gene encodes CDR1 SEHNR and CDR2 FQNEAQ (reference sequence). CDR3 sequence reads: CATGTSGNTGELFF. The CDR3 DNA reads TGTGCCACAGGGACTAGCGGAAACACCGGGGAGCTGTTTTTT. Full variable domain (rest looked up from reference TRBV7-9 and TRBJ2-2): DTGVSQNPRHKITKRGQNVTFRCDPISEHNRLYWYRQTLGQGPEFLTYFQNEAQLEKSRLLSDRFSAERPKGSFSTLEIQRTEQGDSAMYLCATGTSGNTGELFFGEGSRLTVL.

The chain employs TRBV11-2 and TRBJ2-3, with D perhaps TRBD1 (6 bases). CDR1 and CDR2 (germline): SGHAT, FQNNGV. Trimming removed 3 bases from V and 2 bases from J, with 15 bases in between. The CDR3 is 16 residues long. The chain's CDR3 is CASSLNRDTHTDTQYF. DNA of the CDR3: TGTGCCAGCAGCTTGAACCGGGACACACACACAGATACGCAGTATTTT.

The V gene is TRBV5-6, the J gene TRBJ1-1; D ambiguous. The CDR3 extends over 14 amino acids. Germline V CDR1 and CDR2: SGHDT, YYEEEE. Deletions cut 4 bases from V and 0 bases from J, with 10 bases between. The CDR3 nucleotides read TGTGCCAGCAGCCTCCAGGTAGTGAACACTGAAGCTTTCTTT. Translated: CASSLQVVNTEAFF.

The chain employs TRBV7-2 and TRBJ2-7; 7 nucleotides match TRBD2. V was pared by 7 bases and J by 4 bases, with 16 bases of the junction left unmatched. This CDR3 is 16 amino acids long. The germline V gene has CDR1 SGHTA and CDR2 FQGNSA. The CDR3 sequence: CASIRQSGIGLYEQYF. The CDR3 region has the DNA TGTGCCAGCATTAGGCAGAGCGGGATTGGGTTATACGAGCAGTACTTC. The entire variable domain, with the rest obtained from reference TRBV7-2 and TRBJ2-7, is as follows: GAGVSQSPSNKVTEKGKDVELRCDPISGHTALYWYRQSLGQGLEFLIYFQGNSAPDKSGLPSDRFSAERTGGSVSTLTIQRTQQEDSAVYLCASIRQSGIGLYEQYFGPGTRLTVT.

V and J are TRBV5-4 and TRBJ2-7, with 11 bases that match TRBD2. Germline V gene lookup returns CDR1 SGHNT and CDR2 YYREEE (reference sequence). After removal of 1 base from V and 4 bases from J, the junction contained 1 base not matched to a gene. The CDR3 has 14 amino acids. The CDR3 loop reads CASSLTSGSYEQYF. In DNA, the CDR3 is TGTGCCAGCAGCTTGACTAGCGGGAGTTACGAGCAGTACTTC.

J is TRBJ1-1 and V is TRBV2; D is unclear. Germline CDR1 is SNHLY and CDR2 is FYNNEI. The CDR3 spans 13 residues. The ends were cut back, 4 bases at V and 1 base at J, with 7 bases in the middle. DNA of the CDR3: TGTGCCAGCAGTGTTACTCCGAACACTGAAGCTTTCTTT. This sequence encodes CASSVTPNTEAFF.

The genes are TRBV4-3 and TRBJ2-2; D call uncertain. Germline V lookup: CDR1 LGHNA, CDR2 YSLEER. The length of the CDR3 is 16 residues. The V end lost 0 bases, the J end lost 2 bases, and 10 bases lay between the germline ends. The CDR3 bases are TGCGCCAGCAGCCAAGAGGCAGGAAGCAACACCGGGGAGCTGTTTTTT. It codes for CASSQEAGSNTGELFF.

The CDR3 protein is CASRVTINEKLFF. CDR3 DNA sequence: TGCGCCAGCAGGGTCACTATTAATGAAAAACTGTTTTTT. V is TRBV5-1 and J is TRBJ1-4; D gene unclear. The CDR3 loop spans 13 amino acids. Germline V gene data show CDR1 as SGHRS and CDR2 as YFSETQ. V lost 5 bases and J 4 bases, leaving 9 bases between the germline ends.

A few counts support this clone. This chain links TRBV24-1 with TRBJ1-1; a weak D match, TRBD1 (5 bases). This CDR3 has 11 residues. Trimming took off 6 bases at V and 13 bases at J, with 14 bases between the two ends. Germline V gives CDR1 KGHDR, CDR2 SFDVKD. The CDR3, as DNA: TGTGCCACCAGTTCCTCATACAGGTTTTTCTTT. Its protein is CATSSSYRFFF.